What follows describes a single TCR beta chain. V lost 2 bases and J lost 4, with 20 bases in between. The germline gives CDR1 SGHRS, CDR2 YFSETQ. There are 17 residues in the CDR3. This record comes from a study of blood T cell repertoires in COVID-19. At the level of the study: Spain, Italy and the United States supplied samples that represented acute and convalescent COVID-19. T cells, B-cell-depleted T cells, or PBMCs supplied cDNA or gDNA.

Under the authors' procedure: Amplification of reference gene primers provided the estimated nucleated cell counts. The table came from immunoSEQ multiplex PCR; TCRdb's copy has only in-frame clones and leaves some out. D and trimming were read from the DNA, whereas the V and J calls and clone size are those reported in that table. Of 30,000 to 45,000 clones listed, roughly 78% are singletons. The source material was peripheral blood. The receptor's source is a man aged 60 to 69 with acute or convalescent COVID-19. The chain couples TRBV5-1 to TRBJ2-3, with a tentative D call TRBD2 (6 bases). Here the CDR3 DNA reads TGCGCCAGCAGCTTTAGATCTGGCGGGACTCTCGCAGATACGCAGTATTTT. Its protein is CASSFRSGGTLADTQYF.